The 23 T cell receptor beta chains below come from one sample, sequenced in a study of CD8+ T cells in alopecia areata. Described treatment: oral pan-JAK inhibitor, 5-10 mg twice daily. Reverse transcription of extracted RNA yielded cDNA, which provided the sequencing template. Assay: immunoSEQ multiplex PCR; the TCRdb copy retains only in-frame clones and omits some. This sample yields under 350,000 clones, of which more than 45% are seen a single time; under 2% belongs to the top ten. The sample here was CD4+ T cells sorted from blood, taken at week 24, from a patient treated with tofacitinib. The receptors derive from a human donor with alopecia areata.

This rearrangement joins TRBV25-1 to TRBJ2-1; 8 nucleotides line up with TRBD2. Trimming cost V 2 bases and J 7 bases; bases outside gene matches: 13. The germline gives CDR1 MGHDK, CDR2 SYGVNS. There are 17 residues in the CDR3. CDR3 sequence: CASSEGGAGEGANEQFF. CDR3 coding DNA: TGTGCCAGCAGTGAAGGTGGAGCGGGGGAGGGAGCGAATGAGCAGTTCTTC.

The rearrangement joins TRBV29-1 to TRBJ1-2; maybe TRBD1 (5 bases). Germline V gene lookup returns CDR1 SQVTM and CDR2 ANQGSEA. The CDR3 consists of 12 residues. V was clipped by 4 bases and J by 2 bases, with 8 bases between them. CDR3 DNA sequence: TGCAGCGTTGCCGCAGGGAACTATGGCTACACCTTC. This codes for CSVAAGNYGYTF.

This sequence joins TRBV5-1 and TRBJ2-5, with D unclear. CDR1 is SGHRS, CDR2 YFSETQ, per germline. V was shortened by 3 bases and J by 5 bases, with 11 bases between the two germline ends. The CDR3 is made up of 13 amino acids. The CDR3: CASSSEPAETQYF. CDR3 coding DNA: TGCGCCAGCAGCTCCGAGCCAGCGGAGACCCAGTACTTC.

The chain carries TRBV28 and TRBJ2-7; D unclear. The CDR3 has 13 residues. Germline V gene data show CDR1 as MDHEN and CDR2 as SYDVKM. Trimming removed 1 base at V and 3 bases at J, with 7 bases between. CDR3 region: CASSLSPNYEQYF. DNA of the CDR3: TGTGCCAGCAGTTTATCGCCGAACTACGAGCAGTACTTC.

The J gene is TRBJ2-1, the V gene TRBV28, with D tentatively TRBD1 (6 bases). Trimming cost V 4 bases and J 10 bases, with 23 bases left between them. The CDR3 has 16 residues. Germline values: CDR1 MDHEN, CDR2 SYDVKM. The CDR3 here is CASSSTGWLPRAEQFF. The DNA for the CDR3 is TGTGCCAGCAGTTCAACAGGGTGGCTGCCTAGGGCCGAGCAGTTCTTC.

The chain joins TRBV2 to TRBJ2-7; D may be TRBD1 (6 bases). CDR3 length: 13 amino acids. The ends were cut back, 10 bases at V and 3 bases at J, with 16 bases in the middle. From germline, CDR1 is SNHLY and CDR2 FYNNEI. CDR3 protein: CAILRGRDYEQYF. In nucleotides, the CDR3 is TGTGCCATCCTCAGGGGAAGGGACTACGAGCAGTACTTC. Drawing the rest from reference TRBV2 and TRBJ2-7, the complete variable domain is EPEVTQTPSHQVTQMGQEVILRCVPISNHLYFYWYRQILGQKVEFLVSFYNNEISEKSEIFDDQFSVERPDGSNFTLKIRSTKLEDSAMYFCAILRGRDYEQYFGPGTRLTVT.

This chain joins TRBV5-1 and TRBJ2-5; no clear D. V lost 0 bases, J lost 0 bases, and 6 bases lay in between. This CDR3 comprises 14 residues. CDR1 is SGHRS, CDR2 YFSETQ, per germline. As DNA, the CDR3 is TGCGCCAGCAGCTTGGAAGTCAACCAAGAGACCCAGTACTTC. It specifies CASSLEVNQETQYF.

This chain uses TRBV4-1 with TRBJ2-7; D is unresolved. Germline CDR1 and CDR2: MGHRA and YSYEKL. The CDR3 contains 17 residues. Trimming removed 1 base from V and 2 bases from J, with 18 bases in between. The CDR3 region is CASSQVLVVGVAYEQYF. Written as DNA, the CDR3 is TGCGCCAGCAGCCAAGTCTTAGTTGTTGGCGTCGCCTACGAGCAGTACTTC.

The gene calls are TRBV5-1 and TRBJ2-7, with D unclear. This CDR3 is 10 amino acids long. Per the germline V gene, CDR1 is SGHRS and CDR2 is YFSETQ. The V end lost 1 base, the J end lost 4 bases, and 0 bases lay between the germline ends. DNA for the CDR3: TGCGCCAGCAGCTTGTACGAGCAGTACTTC. Its translation is CASSLYEQYF.

The chain uses TRBV6-5 and TRBJ2-1; D remains ambiguous. Germline CDR1 and CDR2: MNHEY and SVGAGI. V was clipped by 11 bases and J by 8 bases, with 13 bases between them. The CDR3 loop spans 11 amino acids. This chain's CDR3 is CAAGRGHEQFF. The CDR3 nucleotides are TGTGCCGCCGGTAGAGGCCATGAGCAGTTCTTC.

V is TRBV30 and J is TRBJ1-5; no definite D call. The V gene's germline CDR1 is GTSNPN and CDR2 SVGIG (reference sequence). This CDR3 is built from 14 residues. V was pared by 5 bases and J by 5 bases, with 16 bases between. CDR3 residues: CAWAFRGRDQPQHF. The CDR3, as DNA: TGTGCCTGGGCCTTTCGCGGGAGGGATCAGCCCCAGCATTTT.

The rearrangement uses TRBV5-1 and TRBJ2-1; D gene ambiguous. Germline values: CDR1 SGHRS, CDR2 YFSETQ. Trimming shortened V by 4 bases and J by 4 bases, and 12 bases separated the two germline ends. This CDR3 spans 14 amino acids. For the CDR3, the DNA is TGCGCCAGCAGCCAAAAGACGGAATACAATGAGCAGTTCTTC. Its protein is CASSQKTEYNEQFF.

J is TRBJ2-7 and V is TRBV27; D call uncertain. The CDR3 contains 14 residues. The V gene's germline CDR1 is MNHEY and CDR2 SMNVEV (reference sequence). Trimming shortened V by 0 bases and J by 3 bases, and 9 bases separated the two germline ends. For the CDR3, the DNA is TGTGCCAGCAGTTTATCGAAACAGCTCTACGAGCAGTACTTC. It specifies CASSLSKQLYEQYF.

The chain has TRBV5-1 and TRBJ1-2; TRBD1 matches 7 bases. Germline V gives CDR1 SGHRS, CDR2 YFSETQ. CDR3 length equals 16 residues. Trimming cost V 2 bases and J 3 bases; bases outside gene matches: 10. This CDR3 reads CASSFATGEGDYGYTF. The CDR3, as DNA: TGCGCCAGCAGCTTCGCCACAGGGGAGGGAGACTATGGCTACACCTTC.

The rearrangement uses TRBV5-6 and TRBJ1-2; a weak D match, TRBD1 (6 bases). Between the trimmed V and J ends, which lost 2 bases and 5 bases, there was a span of 16 bases. Germline V lookup: CDR1 SGHDT, CDR2 YYEEEE. This CDR3 has 15 amino acids. The CDR3 coding sequence is TGTGCCAGCAGCTTCCTGGACAGTTGGATTTATGGCTACACCTTC. Translating it yields CASSFLDSWIYGYTF. Using reference TRBV5-6 and TRBJ1-2 for the parts outside the CDR3, the full variable domain is DAGVTQSPTHLIKTRGQQVTLRCSPKSGHDTVSWYQQALGQGPQFIFQYYEEEERQRGNFPDRFSGHQFPNYSSELNVNALLLGDSALYLCASSFLDSWIYGYTFGSGTRLTVV.

This sequence joins TRBV30 and TRBJ1-3; D may be TRBD1 (5 bases). Germline CDR1 and CDR2: GTSNPN and SVGIG (reference sequence). V lost 0 bases to trimming and J lost 2 bases, with 8 bases between them. This CDR3 region has 14 residues. The CDR3 coding sequence is TGTGCCTGGAGTGTCTGGGGGACTGGAAACACCATATATTTT. It specifies CAWSVWGTGNTIYF. The entire variable domain, with the rest obtained from reference TRBV30 and TRBJ1-3, is as follows: SQTIHQWPATLVQPVGSPLSLECTVEGTSNPNLYWYRQAAGRGLQLLFYSVGIGQISSEVPQNLSASRPQDRQFILSSKKLLLSDSGFYLCAWSVWGTGNTIYFGEGSWLTVV.

V gene TRBV7-2 combines with J gene TRBJ1-6; D call uncertain. The CDR3 runs 15 residues. The germline CDR1 and CDR2 sequences are SGHTA and FQGNSA. The V gene lost 4 bases and the J gene lost 9 bases, with 16 bases spanning the gap. The CDR3 loop is CASSSLGGPGSPLHF. In DNA form, the CDR3 reads TGTGCCAGCAGCTCTCTCGGAGGTCCGGGTTCACCCCTCCACTTT.

This rearrangement joins TRBV15 to TRBJ2-3, with D perhaps given as TRBD1 or TRBD2 (5 bases each). The CDR3 extends over 16 amino acids. The germline gives CDR1 LNHNV, CDR2 YYDKDF (reference sequence). The V and J ends lost 0 bases and 3 bases respectively, with 13 bases between them. CDR3 amino acids: CATSRDSGTETDTQYF. CDR3 nucleotide sequence: TGTGCCACCAGCAGAGATTCCGGGACCGAGACAGATACGCAGTATTTT.

The chain employs TRBV5-1 and TRBJ2-1; TRBD1 aligns across 10 bases. This CDR3 contains 15 residues. CDR1 and CDR2 from the germline V gene are SGHRS and YFSETQ. V trimming: 4 bases; J trimming: 4 bases; junction bases outside the gene matches: 5. CDR3 sequence: CASSIDRGLYNEQFF. The CDR3 DNA reads TGCGCCAGCAGCATCGACAGGGGGCTGTACAATGAGCAGTTCTTC.

This sequence joins TRBV25-1 and TRBJ1-2; D gene unclear. The CDR3 spans 12 residues. Germline CDR1 and CDR2: MGHDK and SYGVNS. The V gene lost 3 bases and the J gene lost 10 bases, with 12 bases spanning the gap. CDR3 nucleotide sequence: TGTGCCAGCAGTGATTCGGCCGAGCCCTACACCTTC. This sequence encodes CASSDSAEPYTF.

This clone was picked up a small number of times. This sequence joins TRBV10-3 and TRBJ2-2; D ambiguous. Germline V gene data show CDR1 as ENHRY and CDR2 as SYGVKD. The length of the CDR3 is 13 residues. V lost 10 bases, J lost 4 bases, and 13 bases lay in between. The CDR3 region is CASSPLVTGELFF. The CDR3 nucleotides are TGTGCCAGCAGCCCCTTGGTCACCGGGGAGCTGTTTTTT.

The chain carries TRBV7-9 and TRBJ2-6; D uncertain. This CDR3 has 13 residues. Trimming cost V 5 bases and J 6 bases, with 8 bases left between them. Germline V gene sequence: CDR1 SEHNR, CDR2 FQNEAQ (reference sequence). The chain's CDR3 is CASSPIAANVLTF. As DNA, the CDR3 is TGTGCCAGCAGCCCGATTGCGGCCAACGTCCTGACTTTC.

The rearrangement links TRBV30 to TRBJ2-7; 9 bases are a match to TRBD1. CDR3 size: 13 residues. Germline V gene sequence: CDR1 GTSNPN, CDR2 SVGIG (reference sequence). V lost 8 bases, J lost 5 bases, and 10 bases stayed unmatched. CDR3 in amino acids: CAGRDRDFDEQYF. The CDR3 nucleotides read TGTGCCGGCCGGGACAGGGATTTCGACGAGCAGTACTTC.